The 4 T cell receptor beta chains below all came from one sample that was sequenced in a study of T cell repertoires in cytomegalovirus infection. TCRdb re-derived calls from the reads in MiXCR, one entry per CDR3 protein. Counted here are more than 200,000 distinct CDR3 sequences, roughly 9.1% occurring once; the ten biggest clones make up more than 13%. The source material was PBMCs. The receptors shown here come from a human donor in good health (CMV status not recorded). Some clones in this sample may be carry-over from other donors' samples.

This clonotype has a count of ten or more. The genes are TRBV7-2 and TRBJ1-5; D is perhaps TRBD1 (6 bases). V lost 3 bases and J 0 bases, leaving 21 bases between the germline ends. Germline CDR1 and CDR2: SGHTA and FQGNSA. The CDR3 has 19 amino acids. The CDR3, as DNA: TGTGCCAGCAGCTTGGCGGGACACCTGGGCCTTTATAGCAATCAGCCCCAGCATTTT. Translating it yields CASSLAGHLGLYSNQPQHF. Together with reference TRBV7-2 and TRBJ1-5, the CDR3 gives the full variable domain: GAGVSQSPSNKVTEKGKDVELRCDPISGHTALYWYRQSLGQGLEFLIYFQGNSAPDKSGLPSDRFSAERTGGSVSTLTIQRTQQEDSAVYLCASSLAGHLGLYSNQPQHFGDGTRLSIL.

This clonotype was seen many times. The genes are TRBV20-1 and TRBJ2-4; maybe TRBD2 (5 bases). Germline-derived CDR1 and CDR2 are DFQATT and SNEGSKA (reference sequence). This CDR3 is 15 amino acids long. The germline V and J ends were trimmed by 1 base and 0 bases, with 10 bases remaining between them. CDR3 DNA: TGCAGTGCTAGAGCTGAGGGAATAGCCAAAAACATTCAGTACTTC. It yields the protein CSARAEGIAKNIQYF.

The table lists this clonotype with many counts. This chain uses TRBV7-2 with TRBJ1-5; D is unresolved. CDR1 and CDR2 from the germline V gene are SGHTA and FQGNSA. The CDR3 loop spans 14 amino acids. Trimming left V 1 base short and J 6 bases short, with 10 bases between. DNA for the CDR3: TGTGCCAGCAGCTTAGAAGGGTACGGTCAGCCCCAGCATTTT. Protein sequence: CASSLEGYGQPQHF.

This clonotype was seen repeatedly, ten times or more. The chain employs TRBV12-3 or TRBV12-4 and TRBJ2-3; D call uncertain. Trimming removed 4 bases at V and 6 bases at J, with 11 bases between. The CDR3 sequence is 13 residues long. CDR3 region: CASSSAGWDTQYF. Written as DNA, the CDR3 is TGTGCCAGCAGTTCTGCCGGGTGGGATACGCAGTATTTT.